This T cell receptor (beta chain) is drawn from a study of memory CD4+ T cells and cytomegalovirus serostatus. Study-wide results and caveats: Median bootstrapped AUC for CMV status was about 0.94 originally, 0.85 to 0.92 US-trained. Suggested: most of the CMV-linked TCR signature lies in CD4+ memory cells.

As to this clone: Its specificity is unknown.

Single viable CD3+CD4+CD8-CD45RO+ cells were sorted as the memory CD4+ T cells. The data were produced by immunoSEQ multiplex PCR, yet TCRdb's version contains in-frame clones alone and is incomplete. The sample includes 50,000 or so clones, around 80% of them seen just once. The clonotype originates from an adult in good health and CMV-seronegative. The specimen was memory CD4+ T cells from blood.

The DNA of the CDR3 is TGTGCCAGCAGCTTATCTCGCGGAGGGGCCTACAATGAGCAGTTCTTC. It yields the protein CASSLSRGGAYNEQFF. J is TRBJ2-1 and V is TRBV11-3; D might be TRBD2 (6 bases). Germline V gene lookup returns CDR1 SGHNT and CDR2 YENEEA. Trimming shortened V by 2 bases and J by 2 bases, and 13 bases separated the two germline ends. The CDR3 length is 16 residues.